This is a list of T cell receptor beta chains from one sample in a study of blood T cell repertoires in COVID-19. The data were produced by immunoSEQ multiplex PCR, yet TCRdb's version contains in-frame clones alone and is incomplete. The sample gives roughly 230,000 clones, roughly 81% of which show up once; about 0.93% is in the top ten. Sequenced: peripheral blood. Receptors were obtained from a man in his forties with acute or convalescent COVID-19. Both conserved end residues are part of each CDR3. Fields, in order: CDR3 protein, D gene, V gene, J gene. D genes are given only for firm matches.

CAISDVTVGVSYEQYF	NA	TRBV10-3	TRBJ2-7
CASSPGLAGQETQYF	TRBD2	TRBV13	TRBJ2-5
CASSLGTGITSPLHF	TRBD1	TRBV5-6	TRBJ1-6
CASGGNSNQPQHF	NA	TRBV2	TRBJ1-5
CASSLGSGQGRYEQYF	TRBD1	TRBV7-2	TRBJ2-7
CASWAPDKKTYEQYF	NA	TRBV6-5	TRBJ2-7
CASRIRRGGEVPWELFF	TRBD1	TRBV2	TRBJ2-2
CASSLAGGMVYEQYF	NA	TRBV5-1	TRBJ2-7
CASSLNRAGEKLFF	NA	TRBV7-9	TRBJ1-4
CASSYGNRKVLFF	NA	TRBV6-5	TRBJ1-4
CASSLDRQGKQPQHF	TRBD1	TRBV5-1	TRBJ1-5
CASSAGTSGGNEQFF	TRBD2	TRBV9	TRBJ2-1
CASSFPVGELFF	NA	TRBV7-9	TRBJ2-2
CASSDSPRDREKKLFF	TRBD1	TRBV10-2	TRBJ1-4
CASSPRDIYATNEQYF	NA	TRBV7-9	TRBJ2-7
CASSPTLTRPYTF	NA	TRBV7-9	TRBJ1-2
CASSQDLAGGGTDTQYF	TRBD2	TRBV4-3	TRBJ2-3
CASSPYQAGSYNSPLHF	NA	TRBV5-6	TRBJ1-6
CASSPDERDGYTF	NA	TRBV18	TRBJ1-2
CASSVRDRVTDTQYF	TRBD1	TRBV7-8	TRBJ2-3
CASSLGRGTEAFF	NA	TRBV27	TRBJ1-1
CASSLGRGAPADTQYF	TRBD2	TRBV5-4	TRBJ2-3
CASSLAGAHTQYF	NA	TRBV11-1	TRBJ2-3
CASSHRVSNNEQFF	NA	TRBV14	TRBJ2-1
CASSSNSYEQYF	NA	TRBV6-5	TRBJ2-7
CASRQGGSGNTIYF	TRBD1	TRBV2	TRBJ1-3
CASRRQTYNEQFF	NA	TRBV11-2	TRBJ2-1
CASSAPGTSPSTDTQYF	TRBD2	TRBV28	TRBJ2-3
CASSGTGDTGELFF	NA	TRBV5-1	TRBJ2-2
CASSRSGVDQPQHF	NA	TRBV18	TRBJ1-5
CASSATGTNYNEQFF	TRBD2	TRBV9	TRBJ2-1
CASSPWDSNSGNTIYF	TRBD1	TRBV9	TRBJ1-3
CASSLGTAGELFF	NA	TRBV12-3/TRBV12-4	TRBJ2-2
CASSTSGSPFYEQYF	NA	TRBV2	TRBJ2-7
CASSLPTGGGQPQHF	TRBD1	TRBV28	TRBJ1-5
CASSPRGFNTGELFF	NA	TRBV5-1	TRBJ2-2
CASSPRGLAGEPRTDTQYF	TRBD2	TRBV9	TRBJ2-3
CASSQEWWTGRQPQHF	TRBD1	TRBV4-3	TRBJ1-5
CASSQGYGQPQHF	NA	TRBV2	TRBJ1-5
CAISESEGGKQYF	TRBD1	TRBV10-3	TRBJ2-7
CASRNTPGTSGGGSYNEQFF	TRBD2	TRBV28	TRBJ2-1
CASSLRGIHYGYTF	NA	TRBV11-1	TRBJ1-2
CASSLREAAADTQYF	NA	TRBV7-3	TRBJ2-3
CATGGAGELFF	TRBD2	TRBV6-5	TRBJ2-2
CASSAQGKSNQPQHF	TRBD1	TRBV27	TRBJ1-5
CASSQSTGSEQYF	NA	TRBV16	TRBJ2-7
CASSLFTLGQRDESYTF	NA	TRBV7-2	TRBJ1-2
CASSLGGFGELFF	NA	TRBV3-1/TRBV3-2	TRBJ2-2
CAIGRGTPGHTEAFF	NA	TRBV10-3	TRBJ1-1
CAWSVDFGVGEQYF	NA	TRBV30	TRBJ2-7
CASGDRGINSPLHF	TRBD1	TRBV19	TRBJ1-6
CASSYANSFAGANVLTF	NA	TRBV6-2/TRBV6-3	TRBJ2-6
CASSFDRDSYNEQFF	TRBD1	TRBV7-2	TRBJ2-1
CASSFLSYGYTF	NA	TRBV28	TRBJ1-2
CASSSLDEQFF	NA	TRBV18	TRBJ2-1
CASSRQGPNQPQHF	TRBD1	TRBV6-2/TRBV6-3	TRBJ1-5
CASSEPGANTEAFF	NA	TRBV25-1	TRBJ1-1
CASSRQGGGTDTQYF	TRBD1	TRBV2	TRBJ2-3